This T cell receptor (beta chain) appears in the sequencing data of a study of cytomegalovirus exposure and HLA in healthy donors. Of note for this clone: Antigen specificity is unknown.

The CDR3 contains 18 residues. Germline loops: CDR1 LNHDA, CDR2 SQIVND (reference sequence). V dropped 5 bases and J dropped 2; count of bases not matched to a gene: 14. PCR amplification relied on 60 Vbeta primers (plus 13 Jbeta primers). This table comes from immunoSEQ multiplex PCR, and its TCRdb copy is limited to in-frame clones, with some not included. The table shows roughly 200,000 clones, with 60% to 85% occurring only once. Findings and caveats of the study: In a later analysis, TCR beta V- and J-gene trimming was associated with a missense DCLRE1C variant. Researchers counted around 180 TCR beta chains as cytomegalovirus-associated.

The V and J genes are TRBV19 and TRBJ2-1; 8 bases map to TRBD2. The sequencing input was PBMCs. This sequence was found in a male donor in good health and CMV-seronegative. CDR3 sequence: CASSFAHGAGGTYNEQFF. For the CDR3, the DNA is TGTGCCAGTAGTTTCGCCCACGGCGCGGGGGGTACCTACAATGAGCAGTTCTTC.